This T cell receptor beta chain originates from a study of blood T cell repertoires in COVID-19. Turning to the study itself: Sample material is recorded as cDNA or gDNA derived from T cells, B-cell-depleted T cells, or PBMCs.

In the source study's methods: Counts of nucleated cells, estimated from reference gene primer amplification, were obtained. Generated by immunoSEQ multiplex PCR, the TCRdb table keeps only in-frame clones and is missing some. The DNA gave D and trimming, while V, J and clone size come from that table. The sample lists some 330,000 clones, 88% occurring once. The receptor's source is a man between 25 and 39 years old who had recovered from COVID-19. The sequenced sample consisted of PBMCs or T cells enriched from blood (not recorded which).

CDR3 in amino acids: CASRRQGPLVGYGYTF. In nucleotides, the CDR3 is TGTGCCAGCAGGCGACAGGGCCCCTTGGTGGGCTATGGCTACACCTTC. J is TRBJ1-2 and V is TRBV2, with 7 bases aligning to TRBD1. Germline V CDR1 and CDR2: SNHLY, FYNNEI. Trimming cost V 6 bases and J 4 bases; bases outside gene matches: 14. The CDR3 spans 16 residues.